Sequencing of this T cell receptor beta chain was carried out in a study of T cell responses to AZD1222 COVID-19 vaccine (dated by TCRdb to about 2021). A note on the overall study: TCR sequencing covered some 240 trial participants: around 210 given two doses of AZD1222 and 26 given two doses of MenACWY control vaccine. Trial participants were enrolled into age subgroups of 18-55, 56-69 and 70-plus years, which contained around 150, 28 and 57 TCR-sequenced participants, respectively.

Note on this clone: There is no known antigen for this receptor. No quality values exist for individual bases; no much larger clone is one base distant.

The CDR3 regions of human TCRbeta chains were subjected to immunosequencing. Under the source paper's analysis protocol: Repertoire TCRs were matched against a reference library of SARS-CoV-2-specific TCRs generated with the MIRA antigen-specificity platform. Breadth meant the fraction of unique TCRs that were SARS-CoV-2-associated, whereas depth meant the fraction of total T cells that were SARS-CoV-2-associated. Each spike-specific TCR was assigned to its reactive spike region and to a CD4 or CD8 class using the MIRA data. Log10-transformed breadth and depth values were compared by one-way ANOVA with Sidak's multiple comparisons tests. Not all clones reach the TCRdb copy of this immuneACCESS table, which keeps in-frame sequences only. Checked studies attribute under half of the gap to unresolved V genes and leave the rest unexplained. V, J and clone size reflect that table, while D and trimming were determined from the DNA. Across this sample there are 100,000 to 150,000 clones, with roughly 91% seen only once. The top ten hold 11% of the sample.

Explained via the paper, the time point label denotes: baseline before first vaccination. The sample's treatment or condition label, decoded: meningococcal conjugate vaccine given as trial control. Vaccinee samples were obtained from the UK trials COV001 and COV002, which included a single-blind randomized controlled phase 2/3 trial of AZD1222 (ChAdOx1 nCoV-19) in healthy adults. Trial participant PBMC samples were collected at day 0 and day 28 after the second dose for TCRbeta chain sequencing. Beyond this particular receptor, the publication reports: A significant rise in spike-specific TCR breadth and depth was observed after two AZD1222 doses relative to day 0 and relative to MenACWY recipients. Conclusions about previously exposed vaccinees are limited because only 6 or 7 AZD1222 recipients were SARS-CoV-2 seropositive at baseline. The 56-69-year group was small, and its depth increase did not reach significance, likely because of low power. Vaccine-associated CD4 TCRs spanned the whole spike protein, with dominant responses in regions 160-218 and 743-854. Participants were mostly white British and included more females than males, and it was suggested by the authors that clonal diversity may have been underestimated. Nearly half of unique spike-specific TCRs reportedly recognized epitopes outside regions mutated in the B.1.351 and B.1.1.7 variants. Because no samples from the day 14 peak response were available, repertoires could be characterized only after the peak T cell response.

Reading the germline V gene gives CDR1 MNHEY and CDR2 SVGAGI. The CDR3, from cysteine to phenylalanine, totals 15 residues. Only the CDR3 DNA stays, 45 bases, in frame from base 1. V sheds 2 bases and J sheds 2 bases, leaving 13 bases between their ends. The V gene is TRBV6-5 and the J gene is TRBJ2-7; no D gene is confidently identified. The receptor was isolated from an adult in good health. The sample in question was peripheral blood, obtained on day 0 of MenACWY control vaccination. The nucleotide sequence reads as follows: TGTGCCAGCAGTTACACCCCCGACCCGGCCTACGAGCAGTACTTC. It is translated as CASSYTPDPAYEQYF.